This T cell receptor (beta chain) emerged from a study of blood T cell repertoires in COVID-19. Turning to the study itself: Researchers got acute and convalescent COVID-19 samples from the United States, Italy and Spain.

TCRdb keeps only in-frame clones here, not all; method: immunoSEQ multiplex PCR. The sample includes about 85,000 clones, nearly 90% of them seen just once. The CDR3 consists of 13 residues. Germline values: CDR1 KGHSH, CDR2 LQKENI. The germline V and J ends were trimmed by 6 bases and 1 base, with 9 bases remaining between them. Comment on this clone: The identical CDR3 is also encoded by other nucleotide sequences in the sample.

This clonotype was sampled from a woman at least 80 years old with active or convalescent COVID-19. Sequencing input: peripheral blood. This chain uses TRBV18 with TRBJ1-1; D uncertain. The CDR3 DNA follows: TGTGCCAGCTCTTTCACAGAGAACACTGAAGCTTTCTTT. Its protein product is CASSFTENTEAFF.